Listed here is a single T cell receptor (beta chain). Sequence at one end of the junction differs from germline and may be a read error. The length of the CDR3 is 13 residues. CDR1 and CDR2 from the germline V gene are LGHNA and YSLEER. The data stem from a study of blood T cell repertoires in COVID-19. Across the whole study: The origin of the acute and convalescent COVID-19 samples was the United States, Italy and Spain.

TCRdb's copy holds only in-frame clones and misses some; the assay was immunoSEQ multiplex PCR. The table has 300,000 to 350,000 clones, less than 90% seen once. The TCR was taken from a woman aged 25 to 39 who had recovered from COVID-19. What was sequenced was PBMCs or T cells enriched from blood (not recorded which). The chain employs TRBV4-3 and TRBJ1-3; possible D gene TRBD1, 6 bases. CDR3 sequence (DNA): TGCGCCAGCAGCCAAGATAGGACAGCAACTAGGGGTTTT. It yields the protein CASSQDRTATRGF.